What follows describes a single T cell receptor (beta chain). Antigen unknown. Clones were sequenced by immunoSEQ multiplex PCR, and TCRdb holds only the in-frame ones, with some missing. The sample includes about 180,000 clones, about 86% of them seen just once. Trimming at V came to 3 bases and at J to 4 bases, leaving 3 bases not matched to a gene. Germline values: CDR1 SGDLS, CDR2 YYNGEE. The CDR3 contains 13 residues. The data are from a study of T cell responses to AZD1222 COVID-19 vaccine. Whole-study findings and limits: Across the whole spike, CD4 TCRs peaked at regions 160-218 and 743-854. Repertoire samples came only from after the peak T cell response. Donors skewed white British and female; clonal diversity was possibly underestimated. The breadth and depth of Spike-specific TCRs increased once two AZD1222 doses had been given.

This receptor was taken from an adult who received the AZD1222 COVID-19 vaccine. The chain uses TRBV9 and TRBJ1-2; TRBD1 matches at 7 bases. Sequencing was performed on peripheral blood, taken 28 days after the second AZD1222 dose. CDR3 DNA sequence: TGTGCCAGCAGCGAGGGGACAGCCTATGGCTACACCTTC. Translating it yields CASSEGTAYGYTF.